This T cell receptor beta chain was retrieved from a study of CD8+ T cells in alopecia areata. Study details: Among treated patients, oral tofacitinib was administered at 5 to 10 mg twice daily. Broader study findings: Greater clonality was observed in lesional scalp samples, especially alopecia totalis/universalis, versus normal scalp.

On this clone itself: Its antigen is as yet unknown.

CDR3 size: 17 residues. With 4 bases removed from V and 0 bases from J, the gap between germline ends came to 20 bases. The germline V gene has CDR1 SGHNT and CDR2 YYREEE (reference sequence). Reverse transcribed after extraction, RNA yielded cDNA as the sequencing template. Method: immunoSEQ multiplex PCR; TCRdb's copy keeps in-frame clones and lacks some. The sample lists 150,000 or so clones; around 86% were seen once. This chain links TRBV5-4 with TRBJ2-7; D is perhaps TRBD1 (6 bases). The starting material was CD8+ T cells sorted from blood, obtained at week 0. The source of this sequence is a human donor with alopecia areata. The CDR3 bases are TGTGCCAGCAGCCCTCCAGGGGCCGCCTACGCCTCCTACGAGCAGTACTTC. It encodes CASSPPGAAYASYEQYF.